A single sample is the source of the 15 T cell receptor beta chains below, sequenced in a study of cytomegalovirus exposure and HLA in healthy donors. The PCR employed 60 Vbeta primers together with 13 Jbeta primers. Data came from immunoSEQ multiplex PCR; TCRdb stores just in-frame clones and leaves some out. The sample has 200,000 to 250,000 clones, 60% to 80% seen once. The sequencing input was PBMCs. Receptor source: a man aged 18-30 years in good health and CMV-seronegative.

The chain links TRBV30 to TRBJ2-6; no reliable D call. The CDR3 runs to 12 residues. Trimming shortened V by 4 bases and J by 12 bases, and 13 bases separated the two germline ends. Germline-derived CDR1 and CDR2 are GTSNPN and SVGIG (reference sequence). Written as DNA, the CDR3 is TGTGCCTGGAAGGTCGGGTATTCCGTCCTGACTTTC. This translates into CAWKVGYSVLTF.

As to this clone: At one end the junction does not follow the germline gene, possibly because of a read error. The chain employs TRBV7-7 and TRBJ2-2, with 8 bases identical to TRBD1. The CDR3 covers 14 residues. Germline-derived CDR1 and CDR2 are SSHAT and FNYEAQ (reference sequence). Here the CDR3 DNA reads TGTGCTAGCACATTCCGACAGGGGTCCGGGGAGCTGTTTTTT. Translated: CASTFRQGSGELFF.

The chain couples TRBV5-8 to TRBJ1-2; D is possibly TRBD1 (5 bases). This CDR3 contains 13 residues. V was pared by 1 base and J by 4 bases, with 8 bases between. Looked up from germline, CDR1 is SGHTS and CDR2 is YDEGEE. The DNA for the CDR3 is TGTGCCAGCAGCTTGAGGGGCAGCTATGGCTACACCTTC. Residues: CASSLRGSYGYTF.

This sequence joins TRBV14 and TRBJ2-7; D is possibly TRBD2 (6 bases). V was shortened by 4 bases and J by 5 bases, with 15 bases between the two germline ends. The germline CDR1 and CDR2 sequences are SGHDN and FVKESK. This CDR3 contains 14 residues. The CDR3 sequence: CASSPLDGGNEQYF. The CDR3 bases are TGTGCCAGCAGCCCCCTGGACGGGGGAAACGAGCAGTACTTC.

The rearrangement uses TRBV9 and TRBJ1-5, with D perhaps TRBD1 (6 bases). The CDR3 runs to 15 residues. The V gene's germline CDR1 is SGDLS and CDR2 YYNGEE. V gave up 3 bases and J gave up 2 bases, with 12 bases separating them. For the CDR3, the DNA is TGTGCCAGCAGCGCTGGGGGGGCCGGCAATCAGCCCCAGCATTTT. Translated, it gives CASSAGGAGNQPQHF.

The genes are TRBV18 and TRBJ1-4, with TRBD1 as a possible D gene (6 bases). CDR1 and CDR2 from the germline V gene are KGHSH and LQKENI. This CDR3 has 17 amino acids. V gave up 2 bases and J gave up 5 bases, with 18 bases separating them. CDR3 nucleotides: TGTGCCAGCTCACCAAGCCGACAGGCGGGTGAAAATGAAAAACTGTTTTTT. Amino acid sequence: CASSPSRQAGENEKLFF.

V usage is TRBV5-1 and J usage is TRBJ1-4; D is undetermined. Per the germline V gene, CDR1 is SGHRS and CDR2 is YFSETQ. CDR3 length: 15 amino acids. Trimming left V 0 bases short and J 6 bases short, with 12 bases between. The CDR3 loop reads CASSLATTSDEKLFF. DNA for the CDR3: TGCGCCAGCAGCTTGGCGACTACCAGTGATGAAAAACTGTTTTTT.

The chain uses TRBV5-4 and TRBJ2-7; weak D call: TRBD1 (6 bases). Trimming removed 0 bases from V and 3 bases from J, with 10 bases in between. Germline lookup yields CDR1 SGHNT and CDR2 YYREEE (reference sequence). CDR3 length equals 14 residues. The CDR3 here is CASSLEGQIYEQYF. As DNA, the CDR3 is TGTGCCAGCAGCTTGGAGGGACAAATCTACGAGCAGTACTTC.

The chain has TRBV10-3 and TRBJ2-5; D might be TRBD2 (6 bases). Trimming took 6 bases from V and 0 from J, leaving 14 bases between them. The CDR3 length is 15 residues. Per germline, CDR1 ENHRY and CDR2 SYGVKD. The CDR3 protein is CAIRKDTGDQETQYF. The CDR3 DNA reads as TGTGCCATCAGAAAGGATACGGGGGACCAAGAGACCCAGTACTTC.

The chain is built from TRBV5-6 and TRBJ1-1; TRBD1 aligns across 10 bases. V was pared by 4 bases and J by 8 bases, with 5 bases of the junction left unmatched. CDR3 size: 13 residues. The germline CDR1 and CDR2 sequences are SGHDT and YYEEEE. CDR3 protein: CASSGTGVVEAFF. CDR3 in DNA: TGTGCCAGCAGCGGGACAGGGGTAGTCGAAGCTTTCTTT.

V is TRBV5-1 and J is TRBJ1-2; 7 bases align to TRBD1. The CDR3 has 14 residues. Germline V gene data show CDR1 as SGHRS and CDR2 as YFSETQ. J was trimmed by 6 bases and V by 2 bases; bases with no gene match: 7. CDR3 sequence reads: CASSLFRQGDGYTF. The CDR3 DNA reads TGCGCCAGCAGCTTATTCAGACAGGGAGATGGCTACACCTTC.

Only a few counts were recorded for this clone. The chain carries TRBV4-3 and TRBJ1-2; no reliable D call. Trimming removed 0 bases at V and 0 bases at J, with 11 bases between. This CDR3 region has 16 residues. Germline V lookup: CDR1 LGHNA, CDR2 YSLEER. Here the CDR3 reads CASSQEAAGANYGYTF. The CDR3 coding sequence is TGCGCCAGCAGCCAAGAAGCGGCAGGAGCTAACTATGGCTACACCTTC.

The chain links TRBV9 to TRBJ2-7; 9 positions match TRBD1. This CDR3 comprises 14 residues. The V gene end was trimmed by 4 bases and the J gene end by 5 bases; junction bases not matched to a gene: 7. In germline, CDR1 is SGDLS, CDR2 YYNGEE. The CDR3 region has the DNA TGTGCCAGCAGCCCCCGGGACAGGGAGCACGAGCAGTACTTC. It is translated as CASSPRDREHEQYF.

The V call is TRBV7-9, the J call TRBJ2-7, with D possibly TRBD2 on 5 matching bases. CDR3 size: 16 residues. Trimming took off 3 bases at V and 2 bases at J, with 17 bases between the two ends. Looked up from germline, CDR1 is SEHNR and CDR2 is FQNEAQ (reference sequence). The CDR3: CASSFFGGLDPYEQYF. In DNA form, the CDR3 reads TGTGCCAGCAGCTTTTTTGGTGGACTTGATCCCTACGAGCAGTACTTC.

This chain uses TRBV5-1 with TRBJ1-2; TRBD1 agrees at 7 bases. Looked up from germline, CDR1 is SGHRS and CDR2 is YFSETQ. CDR3 size: 15 residues. V was clipped by 2 bases and J by 3 bases; unmatched bases: 7. In nucleotides, the CDR3 is TGCGCCAGCAGCTTATCTTCCGGGACAGACTATGGCTACACCTTC. Amino acid sequence: CASSLSSGTDYGYTF.